This T cell receptor (beta chain) originates from a study of CD4 T cells in relation to SARS-CoV-2 and coronaviruses. CDR1 is MNHEY, CDR2 SVGEGT, per germline. This CDR3 spans 12 amino acids. Trimming cost V 5 bases and J 5 bases, with 9 bases left between them. CD4+ T cells from unexposed donors were obtained before the COVID-19 pandemic (2011-2018). After about 10 days of culture, CD4+ T cells were isolated. As concerns this clone: Its antigen is not known.

Clones were sequenced by immunoSEQ multiplex PCR, and TCRdb holds only the in-frame ones, with some missing. The sample includes 25,000 to 30,000 clones, 76% of them seen just once. The source material was CD4+ T cells from PBMCs, cultured in vitro. This chain links TRBV6-2 or TRBV6-3 with TRBJ1-1, with a possible D match to TRBD1 (5 bases). The source is a human donor in good health. CDR3 loop: CASSMGGTEAFF. The CDR3 DNA reads as TGTGCCAGCAGTATGGGGGGGACTGAAGCTTTCTTT.